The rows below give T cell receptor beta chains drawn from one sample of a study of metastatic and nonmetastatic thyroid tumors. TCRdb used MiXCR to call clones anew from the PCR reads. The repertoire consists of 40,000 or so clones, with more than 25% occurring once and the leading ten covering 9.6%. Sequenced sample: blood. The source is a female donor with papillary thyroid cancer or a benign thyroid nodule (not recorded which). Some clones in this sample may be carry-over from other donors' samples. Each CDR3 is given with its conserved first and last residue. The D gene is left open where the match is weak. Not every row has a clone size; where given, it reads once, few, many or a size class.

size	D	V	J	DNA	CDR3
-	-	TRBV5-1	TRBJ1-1	TGCGCCAGCAGCTTGCTAGACGGGAACACTGAAGCTTTCTTT	CASSLLDGNTEAFF
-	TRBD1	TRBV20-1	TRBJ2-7	TGCAGTGCTAGAGGGGACAGGGATGACGAGCAGTACTTC	CSARGDRDDEQYF
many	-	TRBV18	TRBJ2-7	TGTGCCAGCTCCCCCACAGGCCTTTACGAGCAGTACTTC	CASSPTGLYEQYF
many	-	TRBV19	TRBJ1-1	TGTGCCAGTAGTATATGGGGGTACGGACAAGGGAACACTGAAGCTTTCTTT	CASSIWGYGQGNTEAFF
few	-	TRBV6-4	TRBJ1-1	TGTGCCAGCAGTGAACAGTCGAACACTGAAGCTTTATTT	CASSEQSNTEALF
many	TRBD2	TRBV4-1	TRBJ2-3	TGCGCCAGCAGCCAACTCGGACTAGCGGGAGATTTAACAGATACGCAGTATTTT	CASSQLGLAGDLTDTQYF
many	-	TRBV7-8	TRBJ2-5	TGTGCCAGCAGCTTAGGGGGGGCGGGTCAAGAGACCCAGTACTTC	CASSLGGAGQETQYF
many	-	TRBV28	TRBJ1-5	TGTGCCAGCAGTTTGGGGGCCTATAATCAGCCCCAGCATTTT	CASSLGAYNQPQHF
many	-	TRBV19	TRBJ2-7	TGTGCCAGTAGTACGGACGGGGGATACGAGCAGTACTTC	CASSTDGGYEQYF
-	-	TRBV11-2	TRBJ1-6	TGTGCCAGCGGCGCCGTGGGTTCGGCACCCCTCCACTTT	CASGAVGSAPLHF
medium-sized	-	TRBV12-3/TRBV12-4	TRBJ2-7	TGTGCCAGCAGTTCCCGGCATAAAGACTACGAGCAGTACTTC	CASSSRHKDYEQYF
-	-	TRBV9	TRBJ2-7	TGTGCCAGCAGCGTAGTCCCCGGAGCCTACGAGCAGTACTTC	CASSVVPGAYEQYF
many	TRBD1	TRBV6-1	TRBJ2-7	TGTGCCAGCAGCGATGACAGGGTAAATTACTACGAGCAGTACTTC	CASSDDRVNYYEQYF
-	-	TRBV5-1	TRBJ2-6	TGCGCCAGCATGGAGGGGGCGTCCTCTGGGGCCAACGTCCTGACTTTC	CASMEGASSGANVLTF
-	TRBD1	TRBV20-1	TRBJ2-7	TGCAGTGCTGAACCGACGGGACAGGGGACCTACGAGCAGTACTTC	CSAEPTGQGTYEQYF
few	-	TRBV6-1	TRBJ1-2	TGTGCCAGTTTAGGACACTCCTATGGCTACACCTTC	CASLGHSYGYTF
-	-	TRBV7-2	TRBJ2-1	TGTGCCAGCAGCTTGGTGCCCGAGCCCTACAATGAGCAGTTCTTC	CASSLVPEPYNEQFF
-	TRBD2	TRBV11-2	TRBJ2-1	TGTGCCAGCAGCTTATATAGTCCGGGGCTAGCGGGAGTCGTTAATGAGCAGTTCTTC	CASSLYSPGLAGVVNEQFF
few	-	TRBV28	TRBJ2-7	TGTGCCAGCACCTCCCCGACGCGGCACGAGCAGTACTTC	CASTSPTRHEQYF
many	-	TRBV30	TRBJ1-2	TGTGCCTGGAGTGAACGGCTAGGTGGCTATGGCTACACCTTC	CAWSERLGGYGYTF
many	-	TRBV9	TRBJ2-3	TGTGCCAGCAGCGTAGAACCTCAAAGAACAGATACGCAGTATTTT	CASSVEPQRTDTQYF
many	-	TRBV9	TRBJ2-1	TGTGCCAGCAGCGTATCGACGGTCGATGAGCAGTTCTTC	CASSVSTVDEQFF
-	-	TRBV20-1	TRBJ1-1	TGCAGTGCCCAACCGGGCCCCGAGAGGGCTGAAGCTTTCTTT	CSAQPGPERAEAFF
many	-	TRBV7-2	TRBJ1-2	TGTGCCAGCAGCTTAAGGGACCCGGCGAGTGGCTACACCTTC	CASSLRDPASGYTF
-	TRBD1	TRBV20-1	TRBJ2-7	TGCAGTGCAACCGACAGGGGTCTTTACGAGCAGTACTTC	CSATDRGLYEQYF
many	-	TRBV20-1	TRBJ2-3	TGCAGTGCTAGAGACTTCCCAGATACGCAGTATTTT	CSARDFPDTQYF
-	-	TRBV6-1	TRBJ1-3	TGTGCCAGCAGATTGACGGGGACCACTGGAAACACCATATATTTT	CASRLTGTTGNTIYF
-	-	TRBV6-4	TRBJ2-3	TGTGCCAGCAGTGACTCGGTAGAGGGCTGTGATACGCAGTATTTT	CASSDSVEGCDTQYF
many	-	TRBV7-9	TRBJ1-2	TGTGCCAGCAGCTGGGAAGGAGGGAGAAGAGGCTACACCTTC	CASSWEGGRRGYTF
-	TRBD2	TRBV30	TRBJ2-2	TGTGCCTGGAGGGGACTAGCGGGTTCGAACACCGGGGAGCTGTTTTTT	CAWRGLAGSNTGELFF
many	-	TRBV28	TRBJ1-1	TGTGCCAGCAGTTTCCCAATTACGAACACTGAAGCTTTCTTT	CASSFPITNTEAFF
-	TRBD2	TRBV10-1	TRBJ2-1	TGCGCCAGCGCGGGACTAGCGGGTCTATCCTCCTACAATGAGCAGTTCTTC	CASAGLAGLSSYNEQFF
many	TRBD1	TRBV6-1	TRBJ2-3	TGTGCCAGCAGTTCGGACAGGGTTTCAGATACGCAGTATTTT	CASSSDRVSDTQYF